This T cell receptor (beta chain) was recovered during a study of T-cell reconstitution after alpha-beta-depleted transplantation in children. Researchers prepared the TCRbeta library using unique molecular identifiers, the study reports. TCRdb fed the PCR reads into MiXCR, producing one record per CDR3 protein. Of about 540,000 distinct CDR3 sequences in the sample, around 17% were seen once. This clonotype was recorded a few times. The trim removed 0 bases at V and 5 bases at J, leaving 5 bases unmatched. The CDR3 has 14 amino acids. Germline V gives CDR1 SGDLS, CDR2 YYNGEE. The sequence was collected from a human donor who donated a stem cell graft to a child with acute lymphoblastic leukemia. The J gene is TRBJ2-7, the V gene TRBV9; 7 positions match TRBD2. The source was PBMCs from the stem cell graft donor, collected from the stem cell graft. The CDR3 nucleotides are TGTGCCAGCAGCGTAGGGGGGGGGACGGACGAGCAGTACTTC. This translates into CASSVGGGTDEQYF. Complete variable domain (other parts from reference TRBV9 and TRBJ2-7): DSGVTQTPKHLITATGQRVTLRCSPRSGDLSVYWYQQSLDQGLQFLIQYYNGEERAKGNILERFSAQQFPDLHSELNLSSLELGDSALYFCASSVGGGTDEQYFGPGTRLTVT.